This T cell receptor beta chain was identified in a study of control samples from healthy donors and cancer patients. The CDR3 extends over 16 amino acids. Germline V gene lookup returns CDR1 MNHEY and CDR2 SMNVEV (reference sequence). Trimming at V came to 1 base and at J to 3 bases, leaving 5 bases not matched to a gene. Clones were sequenced by immunoSEQ multiplex PCR, and TCRdb holds only the in-frame ones, with some missing. The sample includes 150,000 to 200,000 clones, roughly 89% seen only once; the top ten take around 12%. The sequence came from a man aged 30-40 years in good health. This chain uses TRBV27 with TRBJ2-5, with 10 bases matching TRBD2. The sequencing sample was made of blood. The CDR3 coding sequence is TGTGCCAGCAGTTTATACACTAGCGGGGTAAAAGAGACCCAGTACTTC. Translated: CASSLYTSGVKETQYF.